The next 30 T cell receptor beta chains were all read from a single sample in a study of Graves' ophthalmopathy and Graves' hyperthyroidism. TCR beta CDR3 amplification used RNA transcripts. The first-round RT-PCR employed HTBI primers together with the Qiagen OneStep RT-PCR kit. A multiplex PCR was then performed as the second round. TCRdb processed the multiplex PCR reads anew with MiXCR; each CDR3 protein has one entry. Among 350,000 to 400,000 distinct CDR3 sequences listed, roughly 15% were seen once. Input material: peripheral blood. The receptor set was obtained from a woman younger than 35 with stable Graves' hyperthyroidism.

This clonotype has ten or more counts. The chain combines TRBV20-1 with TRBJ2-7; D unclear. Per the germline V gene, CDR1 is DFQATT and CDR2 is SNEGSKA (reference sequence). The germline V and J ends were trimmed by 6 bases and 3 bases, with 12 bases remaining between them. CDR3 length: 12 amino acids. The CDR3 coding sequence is TGCAGTGCCTCAGACACGGACTACGAGCAGTACTTC. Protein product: CSASDTDYEQYF.

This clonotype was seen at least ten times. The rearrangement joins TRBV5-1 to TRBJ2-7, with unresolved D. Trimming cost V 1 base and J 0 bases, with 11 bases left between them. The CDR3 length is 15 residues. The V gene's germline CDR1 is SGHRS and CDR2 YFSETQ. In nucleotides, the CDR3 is TGCGCCAGCAGCTTGATCCCCCAGGACTCCTACGAGCAGTACTTC. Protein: CASSLIPQDSYEQYF.

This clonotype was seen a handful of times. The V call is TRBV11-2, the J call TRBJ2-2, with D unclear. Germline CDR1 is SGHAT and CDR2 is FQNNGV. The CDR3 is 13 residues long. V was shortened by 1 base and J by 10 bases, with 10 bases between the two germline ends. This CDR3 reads CASSLVSYLELFF. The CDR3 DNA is TGTGCCAGCAGCTTAGTGAGCTACCTGGAGCTGTTTTTT.

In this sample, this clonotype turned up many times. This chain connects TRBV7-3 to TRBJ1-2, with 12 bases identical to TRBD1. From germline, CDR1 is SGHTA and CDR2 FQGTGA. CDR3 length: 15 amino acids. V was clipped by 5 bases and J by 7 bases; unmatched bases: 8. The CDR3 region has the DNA TGTGCCAGCAGCCCGGGGACAGGGGGCTTAACTGGCTACACCTTC. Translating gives CASSPGTGGLTGYTF.

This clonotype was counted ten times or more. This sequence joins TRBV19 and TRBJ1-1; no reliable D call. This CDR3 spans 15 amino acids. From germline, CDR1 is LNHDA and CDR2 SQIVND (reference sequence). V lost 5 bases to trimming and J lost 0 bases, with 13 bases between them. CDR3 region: CASSRPSMVNTEAFF. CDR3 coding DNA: TGTGCCAGTAGTCGACCCAGTATGGTGAACACTGAAGCTTTCTTT.

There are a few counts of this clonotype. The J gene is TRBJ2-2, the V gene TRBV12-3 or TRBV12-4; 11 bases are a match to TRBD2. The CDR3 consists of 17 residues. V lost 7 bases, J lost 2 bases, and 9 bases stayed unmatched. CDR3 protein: CASTVAGGASNTGELFF. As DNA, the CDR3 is TGTGCCAGCACCGTAGCGGGGGGGGCAAGTAACACCGGGGAGCTGTTTTTT.

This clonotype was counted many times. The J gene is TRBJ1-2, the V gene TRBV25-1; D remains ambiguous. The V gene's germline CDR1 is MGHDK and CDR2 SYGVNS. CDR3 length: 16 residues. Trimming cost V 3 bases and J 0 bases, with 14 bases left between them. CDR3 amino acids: CASSESEGFPNYGYTF. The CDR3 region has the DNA TGTGCCAGCAGTGAGAGTGAAGGGTTTCCTAACTATGGCTACACCTTC.

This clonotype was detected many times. CDR3 region: CASSEARSYEQYF. For the CDR3, the DNA is TGTGCCAGCAGTGAAGCACGGTCCTACGAGCAGTACTTC. This chain joins TRBV2 and TRBJ2-7; D gene unclear. Germline V gives CDR1 SNHLY, CDR2 FYNNEI. The V and J ends lost 0 bases and 1 base respectively, with 4 bases between them. The CDR3 contains 13 residues.

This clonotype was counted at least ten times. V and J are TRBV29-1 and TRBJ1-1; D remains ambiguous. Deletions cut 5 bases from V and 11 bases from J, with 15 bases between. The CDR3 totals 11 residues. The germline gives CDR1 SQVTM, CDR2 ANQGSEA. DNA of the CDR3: TGCAGCGTTACCGAGGGCTCAAGGGCTTTCTTT. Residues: CSVTEGSRAFF.

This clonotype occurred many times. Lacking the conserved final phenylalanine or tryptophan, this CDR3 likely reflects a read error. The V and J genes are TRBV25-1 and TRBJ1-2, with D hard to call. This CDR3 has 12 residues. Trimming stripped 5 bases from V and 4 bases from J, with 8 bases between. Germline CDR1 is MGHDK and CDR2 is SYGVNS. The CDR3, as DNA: TGTGCCAGCAGTCGGGGAGGCTATGGCTACACCCTC. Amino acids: CASSRGGYGYTL.

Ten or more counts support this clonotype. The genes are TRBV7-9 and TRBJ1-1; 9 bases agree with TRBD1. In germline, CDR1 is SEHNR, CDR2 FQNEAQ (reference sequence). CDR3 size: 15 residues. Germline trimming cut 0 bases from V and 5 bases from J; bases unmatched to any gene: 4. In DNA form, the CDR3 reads TGTGCCAGCAGCTTAGCGAGACAGGGGGGGACTGAAGCTTTCTTT. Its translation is CASSLARQGGTEAFF.

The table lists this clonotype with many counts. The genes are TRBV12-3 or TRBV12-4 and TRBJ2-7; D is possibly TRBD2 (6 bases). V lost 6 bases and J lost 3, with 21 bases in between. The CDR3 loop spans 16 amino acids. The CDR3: CASSAQAASANYEQYF. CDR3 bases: TGTGCCAGCAGCGCACAGGCGGCTAGCGCCAACTACGAGCAGTACTTC.

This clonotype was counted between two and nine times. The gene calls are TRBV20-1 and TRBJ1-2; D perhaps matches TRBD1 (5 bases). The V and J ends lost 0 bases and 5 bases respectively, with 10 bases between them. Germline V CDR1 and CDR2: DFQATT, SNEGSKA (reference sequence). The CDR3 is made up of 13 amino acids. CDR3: CSAREVGVYGYTF. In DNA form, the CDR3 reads TGCAGTGCTAGAGAAGTAGGGGTATATGGCTACACCTTC.

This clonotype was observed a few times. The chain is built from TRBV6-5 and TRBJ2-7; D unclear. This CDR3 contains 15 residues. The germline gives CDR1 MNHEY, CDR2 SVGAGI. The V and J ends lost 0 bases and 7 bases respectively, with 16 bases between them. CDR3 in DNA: TGTGCCAGCAGTTACTCGATGGGCGGCAGTTTGGAGCAGTACTTC. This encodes CASSYSMGGSLEQYF.

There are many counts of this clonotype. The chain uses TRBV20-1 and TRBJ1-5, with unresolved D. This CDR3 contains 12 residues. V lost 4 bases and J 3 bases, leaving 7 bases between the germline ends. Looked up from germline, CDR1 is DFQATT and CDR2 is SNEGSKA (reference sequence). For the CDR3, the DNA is TGCAGTGCTATGAGGGACAATCAGCCCCAGCATTTT. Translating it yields CSAMRDNQPQHF.

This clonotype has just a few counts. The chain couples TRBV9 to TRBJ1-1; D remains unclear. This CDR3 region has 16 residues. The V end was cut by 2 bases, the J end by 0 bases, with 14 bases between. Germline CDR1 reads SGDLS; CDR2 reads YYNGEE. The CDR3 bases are TGTGCCAGCAGCGTGGCTGACGGGCCCGTGAACACTGAAGCTTTCTTT. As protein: CASSVADGPVNTEAFF. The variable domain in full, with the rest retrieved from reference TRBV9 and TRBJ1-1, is DSGVTQTPKHLITATGQRVTLRCSPRSGDLSVYWYQQSLDQGLQFLIQYYNGEERAKGNILERFSAQQFPDLHSELNLSSLELGDSALYFCASSVADGPVNTEAFFGQGTRLTVV.

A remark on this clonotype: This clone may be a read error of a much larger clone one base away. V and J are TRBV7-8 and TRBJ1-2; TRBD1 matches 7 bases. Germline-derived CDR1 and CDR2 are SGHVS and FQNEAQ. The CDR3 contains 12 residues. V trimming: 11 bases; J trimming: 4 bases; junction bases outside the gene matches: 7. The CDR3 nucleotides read TGTGCCGGCACCCGGACAGGCTATGGCTACACCTTC. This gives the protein CAGTRTGYGYTF.

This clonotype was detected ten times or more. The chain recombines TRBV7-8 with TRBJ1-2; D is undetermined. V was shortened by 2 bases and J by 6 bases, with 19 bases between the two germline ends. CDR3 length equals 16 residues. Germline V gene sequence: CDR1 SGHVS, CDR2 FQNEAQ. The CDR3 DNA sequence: TGTGCCAGCAGCTTATTGTCTGGGTTATTTCGCGATGGCTACACCTTC. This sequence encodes CASSLLSGLFRDGYTF.

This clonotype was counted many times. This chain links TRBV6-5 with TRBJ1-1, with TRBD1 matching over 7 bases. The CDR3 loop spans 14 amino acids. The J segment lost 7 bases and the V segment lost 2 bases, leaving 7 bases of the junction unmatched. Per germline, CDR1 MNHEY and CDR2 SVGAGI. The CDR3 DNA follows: TGTGCCAGCAGTTACCGTGGCAGGGGGTTTGAAGCTTTCTTT. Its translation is CASSYRGRGFEAFF.

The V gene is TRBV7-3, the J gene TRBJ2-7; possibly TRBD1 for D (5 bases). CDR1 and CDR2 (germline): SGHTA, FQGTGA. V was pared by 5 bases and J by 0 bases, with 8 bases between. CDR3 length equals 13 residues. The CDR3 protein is CASSQGNSYEQYF. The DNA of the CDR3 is TGTGCCAGCAGCCAGGGCAACTCCTACGAGCAGTACTTC.

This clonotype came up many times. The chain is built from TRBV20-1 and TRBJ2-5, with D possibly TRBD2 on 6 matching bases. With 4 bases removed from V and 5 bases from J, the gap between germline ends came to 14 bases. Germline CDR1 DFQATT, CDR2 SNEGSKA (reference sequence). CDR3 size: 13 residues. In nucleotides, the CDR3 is TGCAGTGCTACCTCGCGGGGCGGGGAGACCCAGTACTTC. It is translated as CSATSRGGETQYF.

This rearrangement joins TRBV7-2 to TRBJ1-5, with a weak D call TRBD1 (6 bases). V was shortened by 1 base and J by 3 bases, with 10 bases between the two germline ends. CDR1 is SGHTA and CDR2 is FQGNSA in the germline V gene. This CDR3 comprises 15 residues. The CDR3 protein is CASSLGGANNQPQHF. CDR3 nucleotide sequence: TGTGCCAGCAGCTTAGGGGGGGCTAACAATCAGCCCCAGCATTTT.

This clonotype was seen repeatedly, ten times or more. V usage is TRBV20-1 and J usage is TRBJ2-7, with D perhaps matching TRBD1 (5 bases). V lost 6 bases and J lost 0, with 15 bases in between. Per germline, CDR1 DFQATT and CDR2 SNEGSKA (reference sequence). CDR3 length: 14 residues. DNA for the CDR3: TGCAGTGCCGACCCGGGTAGGGGCTCCTACGAGCAGTACTTC. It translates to CSADPGRGSYEQYF.

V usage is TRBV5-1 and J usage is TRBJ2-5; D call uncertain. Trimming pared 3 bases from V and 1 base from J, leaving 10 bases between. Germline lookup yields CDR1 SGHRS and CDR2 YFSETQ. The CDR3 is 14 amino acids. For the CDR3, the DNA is TGCGCCAGCAGCTCCGTATCCATCCAAGAGACCCAGTACTTC. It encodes CASSSVSIQETQYF.

The CDR3 loop reads CASSYSIRGQAGGGYTF. The DNA for the CDR3 is TGTGCCAGCAGTTACTCGATCCGGGGACAGGCAGGAGGAGGCTACACCTTC. The rearrangement uses TRBV6-5 and TRBJ1-2, with 8 bases fitting TRBD1. V was clipped by 0 bases and J by 8 bases; unmatched bases: 14. Germline V CDR1 and CDR2: MNHEY, SVGAGI. This CDR3 contains 17 residues.

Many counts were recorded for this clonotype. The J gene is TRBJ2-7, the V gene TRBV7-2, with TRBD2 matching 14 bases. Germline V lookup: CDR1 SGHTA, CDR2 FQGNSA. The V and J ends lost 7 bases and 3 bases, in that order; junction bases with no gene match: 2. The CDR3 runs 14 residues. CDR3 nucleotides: TGTGCCAGCAAGGGACTAGCGGGGGTCTACGAGCAGTACTTC. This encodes CASKGLAGVYEQYF. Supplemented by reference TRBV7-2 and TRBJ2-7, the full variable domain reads GAGVSQSPSNKVTEKGKDVELRCDPISGHTALYWYRQSLGQGLEFLIYFQGNSAPDKSGLPSDRFSAERTGGSVSTLTIQRTQQEDSAVYLCASKGLAGVYEQYFGPGTRLTVT.

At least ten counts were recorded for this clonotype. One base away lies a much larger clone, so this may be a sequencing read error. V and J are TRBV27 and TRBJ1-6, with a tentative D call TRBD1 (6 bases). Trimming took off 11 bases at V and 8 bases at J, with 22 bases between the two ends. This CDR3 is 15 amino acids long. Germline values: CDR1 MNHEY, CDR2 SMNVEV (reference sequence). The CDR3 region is CAGHGLQGSDSPLHF. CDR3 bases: TGTGCCGGTCATGGGCTACAGGGCTCTGATTCACCCCTCCACTTT.

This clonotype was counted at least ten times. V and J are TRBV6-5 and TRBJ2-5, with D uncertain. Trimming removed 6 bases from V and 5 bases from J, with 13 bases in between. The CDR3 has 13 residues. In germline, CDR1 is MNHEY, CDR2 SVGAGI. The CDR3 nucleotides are TGTGCCAGCAGCCGGGCCAGTCGGGAGACCCAGTACTTC. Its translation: CASSRASRETQYF.

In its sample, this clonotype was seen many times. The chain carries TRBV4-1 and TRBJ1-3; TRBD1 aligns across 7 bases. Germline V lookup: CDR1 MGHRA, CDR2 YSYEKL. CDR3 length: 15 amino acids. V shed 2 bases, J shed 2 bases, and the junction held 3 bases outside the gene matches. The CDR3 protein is CASSQPGTAGNTIYF. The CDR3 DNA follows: TGCGCCAGCAGCCAACCCGGGACAGCTGGAAACACCATATATTTT.

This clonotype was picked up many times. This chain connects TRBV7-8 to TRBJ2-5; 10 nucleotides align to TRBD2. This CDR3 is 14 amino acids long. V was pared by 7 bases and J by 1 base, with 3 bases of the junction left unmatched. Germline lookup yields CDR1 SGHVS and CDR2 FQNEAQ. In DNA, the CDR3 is TGTGCCAGCACCTGGACTAGCGGCCAAGAGACCCAGTACTTC. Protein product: CASTWTSGQETQYF.